Below, one TCR beta chain is given with its context. The donor cohort consisted entirely of Caucasian adults residing in Nashville, Tennessee. Trimming cost V 4 bases and J 4 bases; bases outside gene matches: 7. CDR3 length equals 15 residues. Germline assignment: CDR1 MNHNY and CDR2 SVGAGI (reference sequence). The data were obtained in a study of shared clonotypes between healthy human individuals. Study information: The donor pool was made up of two women and a few men aged 18 to 49.

TCRdb's table, derived via immunoSEQ multiplex PCR, lists solely in-frame clones and lacks some. The sample holds 2 million to 2.5 million clones, 90% to 95% seen once. The sequenced material came from naive CD4+ T cells from PBMCs. Indicated subset: CD45RA+ positively selected. V is TRBV6-6 and J is TRBJ2-3, with 8 nucleotides matching TRBD2. The source is a man younger than 35 in good health. Some clones in this sample may be carry-over from other donors' samples. CDR3 sequence (DNA): TGTGCCAGCAGTTCCCCGGGAGGGCCGTCAGATACGCAGTATTTT. Amino acids: CASSSPGGPSDTQYF.